This TCR beta chain is drawn from a study of T-cell reconstitution after alpha-beta-depleted transplantation in children. It was with unique molecular identifiers that the TCRbeta library was prepared. TCRdb re-analysed the PCR reads in MiXCR, keeping a single row per CDR3 protein. This table has around 180,000 distinct CDR3 sequences, approximately 12% appearing once. This clonotype was detected many times. CDR1 is KGHSH and CDR2 is LQKENI in the germline V gene. The V end was cut by 4 bases, the J end by 2 bases, with 8 bases between. The CDR3 has 13 amino acids. This rearrangement joins TRBV18 to TRBJ1-1; no definite D call. This material consisted of PBMCs, taken before TCRalphabeta/CD19-depleted stem cell transplant. This TCR came from a boy aged 2 to 10 with acute myeloid leukemia, due to receive a stem cell transplant. The CDR3 nucleotides read TGTGCCAGCTCACGCGACAAAAACACTGAAGCTTTCTTT. Its translation: CASSRDKNTEAFF.